Below, 26 T cell receptor beta chains from the same sample are listed, as sequenced in a study of blood T cell repertoires in COVID-19. Here immunoSEQ multiplex PCR was the method, and the copy in TCRdb shows in-frame clones only, minus some. The sample gives about 76,000 clones, around 84% of which show up once; 10% to 11% is in the top ten. Input material: peripheral blood. The source is a man between 60 and 75 years old with COVID-19, enrolled during active disease.

This clone was recorded only once. V gene TRBV6-5 combines with J gene TRBJ2-1; 8 positions match TRBD2. V lost 8 bases to trimming and J lost 7 bases; unmatched junction nucleotides: 10. The CDR3 extends over 14 amino acids. Germline CDR1 MNHEY, CDR2 SVGAGI. The CDR3 protein is CASRRLASRNEQFF. The DNA for the CDR3 is TGTGCCAGCCGTAGACTAGCGTCGCGAAATGAGCAGTTCTTC.

This chain connects TRBV11-2 to TRBJ1-6; the D is unclear. Trimming cost V 3 bases and J 10 bases, with 28 bases left between them. Germline V gene sequence: CDR1 SGHAT, CDR2 FQNNGV. The CDR3 has 19 amino acids. In nucleotides, the CDR3 is TGTGCCAGCAGCTTTACGTTCGCCCCCGAGGGAGGCTTCAGCTCACCCCTCCACTTT. Its protein is CASSFTFAPEGGFSSPLHF.

The chain recombines TRBV5-1 with TRBJ2-5; D is possibly TRBD1 (6 bases). V shed 4 bases and J shed 3 bases, with 13 bases lying between them. The CDR3 has 14 amino acids. Germline loops: CDR1 SGHRS, CDR2 YFSETQ. CDR3 DNA sequence: TGCGCCAGCAGCGGGGGCGGACCAGAAGAGACCCAGTACTTC. It translates to CASSGGGPEETQYF.

The V call is TRBV15, the J call TRBJ2-5, with 7 bases lining up with TRBD2. The CDR3 length is 15 residues. The V gene end was trimmed by 1 base and the J gene end by 2 bases; junction bases not matched to a gene: 4. CDR1 is LNHNV, CDR2 YYDKDF, per germline (reference sequence). For the CDR3, the DNA is TGTGCCACCAGCAGAGGGCCAGCGGGGCAAGAGACCCAGTACTTC. Its protein product is CATSRGPAGQETQYF.

The CDR3 coding sequence is TGTGCCAGCAGCCAAGAGGGGGCCCAGCCCCAGCATTTT. It yields the protein CASSQEGAQPQHF. The chain employs TRBV14 and TRBJ1-5; D possibly corresponds to TRBD1 (6 bases). This CDR3 has 13 residues. The V gene lost 0 bases and the J gene lost 7 bases, with 7 bases spanning the gap. Germline V gives CDR1 SGHDN, CDR2 FVKESK.

The rearrangement uses TRBV19 and TRBJ2-2, with unresolved D. Trimming shortened V by 5 bases and J by 4 bases, and 17 bases separated the two germline ends. CDR1 LNHDA and CDR2 SQIVND come from the germline V gene (reference sequence). This CDR3 contains 16 residues. The CDR3 DNA follows: TGTGCCAGTAGTCCTGACCCAGCATCAGGCACCGGGGAGCTGTTTTTT. Amino acids: CASSPDPASGTGELFF.

The genes are TRBV7-9 and TRBJ2-7, with a weak D call TRBD2 (5 bases). Germline CDR1 and CDR2: SEHNR and FQNEAQ (reference sequence). The ends were cut back, 10 bases at V and 6 bases at J, with 19 bases in the middle. The CDR3 extends over 13 amino acids. The CDR3 sequence: CAILPFGKREQYF. The CDR3 bases are TGTGCCATCCTTCCTTTCGGGAAACGCGAGCAGTACTTC.

The CDR3 DNA sequence: TGCGCCAGCGTATCCCAGGGGAGGGCCAAAGATACGCAGTATTTT. This sequence encodes CASVSQGRAKDTQYF. The genes are TRBV5-1 and TRBJ2-3; tentatively, D is TRBD2 (7 bases). V was shortened by 7 bases and J by 5 bases, with 20 bases between the two germline ends. The germline V gene has CDR1 SGHRS and CDR2 YFSETQ. The CDR3 totals 15 residues.

The V call is TRBV12-3 or TRBV12-4, the J call TRBJ2-5; no definite D call. The CDR3 has 13 residues. Trimming removed 6 bases from V and 5 bases from J, with 13 bases in between. CDR3: CASSIGSQETQYF. The CDR3 region has the DNA TGTGCCAGCAGCATCGGCTCACAGGAGACCCAGTACTTC.

The chain links TRBV1 to TRBJ1-5. TRBV1 is annotated as a pseudogene. The CDR3 is 18 amino acids. In DNA form, the CDR3 reads TGCACCAGCAGCCAAGGGACTGGGGGGGAAGTAGGGTGGCAGCCCCAGCATTTT. Its protein product is CTSSQGTGGEVGWQPQHF.

This sequence joins TRBV5-1 and TRBJ2-1; 8 positions agree with TRBD2. Germline V gives CDR1 SGHRS, CDR2 YFSETQ. Trimming at V came to 4 bases and at J to 9 bases, leaving 9 bases not matched to a gene. The CDR3 has 14 amino acids. The CDR3 here is CASSGGLGYGEQFF. Here the CDR3 DNA reads TGCGCCAGCAGCGGGGGACTAGGATACGGTGAGCAGTTCTTC.

The chain couples TRBV7-9 to TRBJ1-1; D gene ambiguous. The CDR3 extends over 13 amino acids. The germline V and J ends were trimmed by 3 bases and 5 bases, with 10 bases remaining between them. The germline CDR1 and CDR2 sequences are SEHNR and FQNEAQ (reference sequence). The CDR3 reads CASSLERDTEAFF. For the CDR3, the DNA is TGTGCCAGCAGCTTGGAGCGGGATACTGAAGCTTTCTTT.

The J gene is TRBJ1-3, the V gene TRBV5-4, with 7 bases aligning to TRBD1. The V gene's germline CDR1 is SGHNT and CDR2 YYREEE (reference sequence). The CDR3 sequence is 14 residues long. With V trimmed by 4 bases and J by 2 bases, 3 bases remained unmatched. CDR3 in amino acids: CASSRDRAGNTIYF. The CDR3 coding sequence is TGTGCCAGCAGCCGCGACAGGGCTGGAAACACCATATATTTT. Full variable domain (remainder filled in from reference TRBV5-4 and TRBJ1-3): ETGVTQSPTHLIKTRGQQVTLRCSSQSGHNTVSWYQQALGQGPQFIFQYYREEENGRGNFPPRFSGLQFPNYSSELNVNALELDDSALYLCASSRDRAGNTIYFGEGSWLTVV.

The CDR3 protein is CASSGQGGTEAFF. CDR3 in DNA: TGCGCCAGCAGTGGGCAGGGGGGCACTGAAGCTTTCTTT. The chain recombines TRBV10-1 with TRBJ1-1; TRBD1 aligns across 7 bases. Germline V gene sequence: CDR1 WNHNN, CDR2 SYGVQD (reference sequence). The CDR3 spans 13 residues. V was pared by 4 bases and J by 4 bases, with 3 bases of the junction left unmatched.

Only one count was recorded for this clone. V usage is TRBV7-9 and J usage is TRBJ1-6; D gene ambiguous. In germline, CDR1 is SEHNR, CDR2 FQNEAQ (reference sequence). This CDR3 has 15 amino acids. Trimming removed 1 base from V and 7 bases from J, with 11 bases in between. The DNA for the CDR3 is TGTGCCAGCAGCTTAGGTCAGGCGACGAATTCACCCCTCCACTTT. Its translation: CASSLGQATNSPLHF.

V is TRBV7-2 and J is TRBJ1-5, with D uncertain. The ends were cut back, 2 bases at V and 1 base at J, with 6 bases in the middle. CDR1 and CDR2 from the germline V gene are SGHTA and FQGNSA. The CDR3 totals 14 residues. Written as DNA, the CDR3 is TGTGCCAGCAGCTTATCGGTGAGCAATCAGCCCCAGCATTTT. Translation gives CASSLSVSNQPQHF. Using reference TRBV7-2 and TRBJ1-5 for the parts outside the CDR3, the full variable domain is GAGVSQSPSNKVTEKGKDVELRCDPISGHTALYWYRQSLGQGLEFLIYFQGNSAPDKSGLPSDRFSAERTGGSVSTLTIQRTQQEDSAVYLCASSLSVSNQPQHFGDGTRLSIL.

This clone was detected only once. V usage is TRBV21-1 and J usage is TRBJ2-1; the table's D gene call, TRBD1, was not cross checked with the DNA. TRBV21-1 is a pseudogene. The CDR3 covers 18 residues. The CDR3 protein is CASSKTELGQGVYNEQFF. The CDR3 region has the DNA TGTGCCAGCAGCAAAACAGAATTGGGACAGGGGGTTTACAATGAGCAGTTCTTC.

In DNA, the CDR3 is TGTGCCAGCAGCCCCAGGACAGGGCCCTTCGACTATGGCTACACCTTC. Protein sequence: CASSPRTGPFDYGYTF. The chain is built from TRBV16 and TRBJ1-2, with 8 bases identical to TRBD1. V shed 4 bases, J shed 3 bases, and the junction held 10 bases outside the gene matches. Germline assignment: CDR1 KGHSY and CDR2 FQNENV. This CDR3 region has 16 residues.

The rearrangement uses TRBV6-5 and TRBJ1-1; D is perhaps TRBD1 (5 bases). From germline, CDR1 is MNHEY and CDR2 SVGAGI. The CDR3 sequence is 13 residues long. V was trimmed by 5 bases and J by 6 bases, leaving 13 bases between them. CDR3 DNA: TGTGCCAGCAGTAACCCCGGGGGGTCTGAAGCTTTCTTT. It specifies CASSNPGGSEAFF.

The J gene is TRBJ1-1, the V gene TRBV10-3; 7 bases map to TRBD1. The germline CDR1 and CDR2 sequences are ENHRY and SYGVKD. V shed 10 bases and J 2 bases; nucleotides not matched to a gene: 7. The CDR3 runs to 13 residues. As DNA, the CDR3 is TGTGCCACCCACAGGGGTAGTAACACTGAAGCTTTCTTT. Translation: CATHRGSNTEAFF.

The gene calls are TRBV6-6 and TRBJ1-6; unclear D gene. V gave up 5 bases and J gave up 6 bases, with 14 bases separating them. Per the germline V gene, CDR1 is MNHNY and CDR2 is SVGAGI (reference sequence). This CDR3 contains 15 residues. The CDR3: CASSPWEATNSPLHF. In DNA, the CDR3 is TGTGCCAGCAGTCCCTGGGAGGCCACTAATTCACCCCTCCACTTT.

The chain links TRBV4-2 to TRBJ1-1, with 7 bases matching TRBD1. This CDR3 region has 15 residues. Germline V lookup: CDR1 LGHNA, CDR2 YNFKEQ. The V and J ends lost 3 bases and 1 base, in that order; junction bases with no gene match: 5. CDR3 amino acids: CASSQAGTANTEAFF. CDR3 DNA: TGTGCCAGCAGCCAGGCCGGGACAGCGAACACTGAAGCTTTCTTT.

The genes are TRBV28 and TRBJ1-1; 8 positions agree with TRBD1. V shed 5 bases, J shed 4 bases, and the junction held 3 bases outside the gene matches. The germline V gene encodes CDR1 MDHEN and CDR2 SYDVKM. The CDR3 length is 13 residues. CDR3 region: CASSQQGVTEAFF. The CDR3 coding sequence is TGTGCCAGCAGTCAACAGGGGGTCACTGAAGCTTTCTTT.

Here the CDR3 DNA reads TGTGCCACCAAGCAGTCGGAGAGCTCTGGAAACACCATATATTTT. This encodes CATKQSESSGNTIYF. The chain combines TRBV2 with TRBJ1-3; no definite D call. The germline V gene encodes CDR1 SNHLY and CDR2 FYNNEI. This CDR3 region has 15 residues. V gave up 10 bases and J gave up 0 bases, with 16 bases separating them.

The rearrangement joins TRBV29-1 to TRBJ1-5, with D tentatively TRBD1 (6 bases). Germline assignment: CDR1 SQVTM and CDR2 ANQGSEA. The germline V and J ends were trimmed by 4 bases and 3 bases, with 10 bases remaining between them. This CDR3 spans 13 amino acids. CDR3 DNA: TGCAGCGTTGTGCAGGGGTACAATCAGCCCCAGCATTTT. Translating it yields CSVVQGYNQPQHF.

V gene TRBV28 combines with J gene TRBJ1-2; tentative D call: TRBD1 (6 bases). The CDR3 loop spans 13 amino acids. Trimming cost V 6 bases and J 4 bases, with 12 bases left between them. CDR1 is MDHEN and CDR2 is SYDVKM in the germline V gene. CDR3 region: CASSAGTTYGYTF. The CDR3 nucleotides read TGTGCCAGCAGCGCCGGGACAACCTATGGCTACACCTTC.